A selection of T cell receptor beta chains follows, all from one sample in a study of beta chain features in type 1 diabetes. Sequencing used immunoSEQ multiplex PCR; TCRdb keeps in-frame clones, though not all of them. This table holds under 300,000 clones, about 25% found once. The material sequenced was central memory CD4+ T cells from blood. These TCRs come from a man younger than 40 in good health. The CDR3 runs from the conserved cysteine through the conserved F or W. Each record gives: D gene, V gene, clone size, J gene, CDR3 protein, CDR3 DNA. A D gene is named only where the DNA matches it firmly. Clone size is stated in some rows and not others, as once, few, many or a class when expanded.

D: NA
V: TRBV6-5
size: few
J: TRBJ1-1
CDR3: CASRPSGQNTEAFF
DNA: TGTGCCAGCAGACCCTCGGGACAGAACACTGAAGCTTTCTTT

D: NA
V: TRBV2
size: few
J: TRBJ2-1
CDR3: CASSGSPYNEQFF
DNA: TGTGCCAGCAGTGGGAGCCCCTACAATGAGCAGTTCTTC

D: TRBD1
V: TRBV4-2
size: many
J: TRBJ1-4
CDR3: CASSQGTGKASGHNEKLFF
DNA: TGTGCCAGCAGCCAGGGGACAGGGAAGGCCTCGGGCCATAATGAAAAACTGTTTTTT

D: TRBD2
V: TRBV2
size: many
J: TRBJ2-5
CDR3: CASTASGRETQYF
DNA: TGTGCCAGCACCGCTAGCGGGAGGGAGACCCAGTACTTC

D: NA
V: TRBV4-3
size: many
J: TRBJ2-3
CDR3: CASSQVGGSTDTQYF
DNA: TGCGCCAGCAGCCAAGTGGGGGGTAGCACAGATACGCAGTATTTT

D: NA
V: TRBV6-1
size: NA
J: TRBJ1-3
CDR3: CASSIQSLSGNTIYF
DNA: TGTGCCAGCAGTATACAGAGTCTCTCTGGAAACACCATATATTTT

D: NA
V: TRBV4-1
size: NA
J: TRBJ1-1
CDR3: CASSQDEGGRLEAFF
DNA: TGCGCCAGCAGCCAAGACGAGGGTGGGAGGCTTGAAGCTTTCTTT

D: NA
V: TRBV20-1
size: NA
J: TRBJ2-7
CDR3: CSARIDSEQYF
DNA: TGCAGTGCTAGAATCGACAGCGAGCAGTACTTC

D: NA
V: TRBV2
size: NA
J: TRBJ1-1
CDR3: CASVGPFLNTEAFF
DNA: TGTGCCAGCGTGGGCCCATTTCTGAACACTGAAGCTTTCTTT

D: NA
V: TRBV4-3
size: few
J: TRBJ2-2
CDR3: CASSQEGYASGELFF
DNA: TGCGCCAGCAGCCAAGAAGGGTACGCCTCCGGGGAGCTGTTTTTT

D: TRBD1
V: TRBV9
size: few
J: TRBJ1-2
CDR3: CASSVEPGGHNGYTF
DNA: TGTGCCAGCAGCGTAGAGCCAGGGGGACATAATGGCTACACCTTC

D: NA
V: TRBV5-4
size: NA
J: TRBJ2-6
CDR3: CASSLAPGSSGANVLTF
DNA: TGTGCCAGCAGCTTGGCCCCCGGAAGCTCTGGGGCCAACGTCCTGACTTTC

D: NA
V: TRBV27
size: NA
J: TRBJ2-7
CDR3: CASSLSPDRITYEQYF
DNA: TGTGCCAGCAGTTTAAGTCCTGACAGGATAACCTACGAGCAGTACTTC

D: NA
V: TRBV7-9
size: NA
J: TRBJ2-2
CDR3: CASSRGTGELFF
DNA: TGTGCCAGCAGCCGTGGCACCGGGGAGCTGTTTTTT

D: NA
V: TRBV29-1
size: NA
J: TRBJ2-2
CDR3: CSARGTGELFF
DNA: TGCAGCGCCCGGGGCACCGGGGAGCTGTTTTTT

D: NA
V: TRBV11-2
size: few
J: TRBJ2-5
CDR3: CASSSQETQYF
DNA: TGTGCCAGCAGCTCCCAAGAGACCCAGTACTTC

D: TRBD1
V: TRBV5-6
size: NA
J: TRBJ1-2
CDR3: CASSSGQFYGYTF
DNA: TGTGCCAGCAGCTCGGGACAGTTCTATGGCTACACCTTC

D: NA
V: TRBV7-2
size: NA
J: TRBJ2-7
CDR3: CASSPVPGIYEQYF
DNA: TGTGCCAGCAGCCCAGTTCCAGGGATCTACGAGCAGTACTTC

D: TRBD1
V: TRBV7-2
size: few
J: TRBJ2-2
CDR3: CASSLAGGTAPTGELFF
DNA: TGTGCCAGCAGCTTAGCTGGTGGGACAGCCCCCACCGGGGAGCTGTTTTTT

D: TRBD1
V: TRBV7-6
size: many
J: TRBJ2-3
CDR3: CASSLQGLDTDTQYF
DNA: TGTGCCAGCAGCCTACAGGGGCTCGACACAGATACGCAGTATTTT

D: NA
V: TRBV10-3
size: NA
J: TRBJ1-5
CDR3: CAISEGLISNQPQHF
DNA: TGTGCCATCAGTGAGGGACTGATTAGCAATCAGCCCCAGCATTTT

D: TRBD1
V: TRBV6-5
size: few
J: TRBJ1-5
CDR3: CASSSTGGQPQHF
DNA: TGTGCCAGCAGTAGTACAGGGGGTCAGCCCCAGCATTTT

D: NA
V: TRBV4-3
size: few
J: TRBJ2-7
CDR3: CASSQGTQGYEQYF
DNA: TGCGCCAGCAGCCAAGGTACCCAGGGCTACGAGCAGTACTTC

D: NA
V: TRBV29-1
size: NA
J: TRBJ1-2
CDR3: CSDRRGEGGYTF
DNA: TGCAGCGACCGACGGGGGGAAGGTGGCTACACCTTC

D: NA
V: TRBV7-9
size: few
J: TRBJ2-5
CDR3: CASSLGRPAGETQYF
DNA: TGTGCCAGCAGCTTAGGGCGGCCGGCAGGAGAGACCCAGTACTTC

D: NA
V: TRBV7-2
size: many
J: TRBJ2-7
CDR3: CASSIARSSYEQYF
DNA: TGTGCCAGCAGTATCGCACGAAGCTCCTACGAGCAGTACTTC

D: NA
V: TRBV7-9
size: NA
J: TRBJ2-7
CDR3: CASSSGGNSYEQYF
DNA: TGTGCCAGCAGCTCCGGGGGAAACAGCTACGAGCAGTACTTC

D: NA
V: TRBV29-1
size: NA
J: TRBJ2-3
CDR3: CSVLRPQGDTQYF
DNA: TGCAGCGTTTTACGCCCGCAAGGGGATACGCAGTATTTT

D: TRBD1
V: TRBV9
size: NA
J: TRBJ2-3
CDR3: CASSGGRGQTQYF
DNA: TGTGCCAGCAGCGGGGGTCGGGGACAGACGCAGTATTTT

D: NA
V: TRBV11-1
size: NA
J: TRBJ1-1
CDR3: CASGSRGTEAFF
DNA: TGTGCCAGCGGGAGCCGAGGGACTGAAGCTTTCTTT

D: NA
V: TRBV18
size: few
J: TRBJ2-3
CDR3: CASSPPHRDTQYF
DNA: TGTGCCAGCTCCCCTCCACATAGAGATACGCAGTATTTT

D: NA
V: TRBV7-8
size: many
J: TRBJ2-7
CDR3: CASSFQEGGEQYF
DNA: TGTGCCAGCAGCTTCCAAGAGGGTGGAGAGCAGTACTTC

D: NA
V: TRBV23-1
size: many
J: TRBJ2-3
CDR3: CASSPRAPDTQYF
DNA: TGCGCCAGCAGTCCCAGGGCCCCAGATACGCAGTATTTT

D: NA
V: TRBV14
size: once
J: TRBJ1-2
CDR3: CASSFRDRVVYGYTF
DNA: TGTGCCAGCAGCTTCCGGGACCGGGTCGTCTATGGCTACACCTTC

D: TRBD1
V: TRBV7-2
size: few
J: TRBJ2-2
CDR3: CASSSTGRGTGELFF
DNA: TGTGCCAGCAGCTCGACAGGGCGTGGCACCGGGGAGCTGTTTTTT

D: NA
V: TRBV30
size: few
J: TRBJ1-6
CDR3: CAWSRDTNSPLHF
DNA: TGTGCCTGGAGCCGGGACACCAATTCACCCCTCCACTTT

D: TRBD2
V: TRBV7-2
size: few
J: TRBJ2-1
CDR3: CASSLVPGGPVNEQFF
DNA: TGTGCCAGCAGCTTAGTGCCGGGAGGGCCGGTCAATGAGCAGTTCTTC

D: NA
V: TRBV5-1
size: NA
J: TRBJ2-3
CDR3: CASSPTGTTDTQYF
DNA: TGCGCCAGCAGCCCGACAGGAACCACAGATACGCAGTATTTT

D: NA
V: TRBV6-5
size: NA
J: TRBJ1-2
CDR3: CASRAGVSYGYTF
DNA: TGTGCCAGCAGGGCGGGGGTTAGCTATGGCTACACCTTC

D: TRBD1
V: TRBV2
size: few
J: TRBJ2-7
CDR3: CASSTDRGYEQYF
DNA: TGTGCCAGCAGTACGGACAGGGGTTACGAGCAGTACTTC

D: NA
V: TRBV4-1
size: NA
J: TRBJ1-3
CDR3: CASSREIGNTIYF
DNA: TGCGCCAGCAGCCGGGAGATCGGAAACACCATATATTTT

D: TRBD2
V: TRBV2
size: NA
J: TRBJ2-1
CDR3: CASSPGLAVVGANEQFF
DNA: TGTGCCAGCAGCCCGGGACTAGCGGTGGTTGGGGCCAATGAGCAGTTCTTC

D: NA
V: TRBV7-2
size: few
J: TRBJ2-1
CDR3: CASSHLSSNNEQFF
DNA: TGTGCCAGCAGCCACCTCTCTAGCAACAATGAGCAGTTCTTC

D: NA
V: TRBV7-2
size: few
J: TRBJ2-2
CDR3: CASSLVRRENTGELFF
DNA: TGTGCCAGCAGCTTAGTTCGCAGGGAGAACACCGGGGAGCTGTTTTTT

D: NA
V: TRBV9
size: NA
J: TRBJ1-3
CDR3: CASSASSNSGNTIYF
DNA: TGTGCCAGCAGCGCGTCGTCCAACTCTGGAAACACCATATATTTT

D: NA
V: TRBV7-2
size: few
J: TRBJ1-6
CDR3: CASSLGQRASPLHF
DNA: TGTGCCAGCAGCTTAGGACAGCGAGCTTCACCCCTCCACTTT

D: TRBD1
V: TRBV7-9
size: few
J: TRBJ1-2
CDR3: CASSDQRQGPYGYTF
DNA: TGTGCCAGCAGCGATCAGAGACAGGGCCCCTATGGCTACACCTTC

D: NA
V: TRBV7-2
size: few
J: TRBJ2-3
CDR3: CASSLVLGQSTDTQYF
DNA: TGTGCCAGCAGCTTAGTTTTAGGTCAGAGCACAGATACGCAGTATTTT

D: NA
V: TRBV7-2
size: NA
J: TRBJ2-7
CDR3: CASSYLTSYEQYF
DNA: TGTGCCAGCAGCTACCTGACCTCCTACGAGCAGTACTTC